Listed below are T cell receptor beta chains from one sample, sequenced in a study of response to subunit inactivated influenza vaccine. TCRdb ran MiXCR on the RT-PCR reads and lists one entry per CDR3 protein. There are 450,000 to 600,000 distinct CDR3 sequences in the sample; 7.2% occur only once, and 13% lies in the top ten. The sequenced sample was PBMCs from blood, obtained roughly 24 months after vaccination. These receptors all stem from a man in his fifties or sixties who received an inactivated influenza vaccine. CDR3s include the opening cysteine and the closing phenylalanine or tryptophan. D genes are given only for firm matches. Clone size is not always given. Where it is, it says once, few, many or a class for expanded clones.

J gene | V gene | clone size | D gene | CDR3 DNA | CDR3 protein
TRBJ2-6 | TRBV12-3/TRBV12-4 | many | NA | TGTGCCAGCACCATCCAGGGTGTTGGGGCCAACGTCCTGACTTTC | CASTIQGVGANVLTF
TRBJ2-3 | TRBV20-1 | once | TRBD2 | TGCAGTGCTAGAGATAGGCGACTAGCGGGAGGGCCGTTGACAGATACGCAGTATTTT | CSARDRRLAGGPLTDTQYF
TRBJ1-3 | TRBV15 | few | NA | TGTGCCACCAGCAGAGTACAGGGTACTGGAAACACCATATATTTT | CATSRVQGTGNTIYF
TRBJ1-2 | TRBV14 | NA | NA | TGTGCCAGCAGCCAATGGACCTCGGGTGGCTACACCTTC | CASSQWTSGGYTF
TRBJ2-7 | TRBV5-1 | NA | TRBD1 | TGCGCCAGCAGCTTGGCCGGGACAGGGGCCGGTGAGCAGTACTTC | CASSLAGTGAGEQYF
TRBJ1-6 | TRBV6-1 | few | NA | TGTGCCAGCAAGGCCTATAATTCACCCCTCCACTTT | CASKAYNSPLHF
TRBJ2-1 | TRBV4-3 | NA | NA | TGCGCCAGCAGCCGACATAAAGTCTACAATGAGCAGTTCTTC | CASSRHKVYNEQFF
TRBJ1-5 | TRBV29-1 | few | NA | TGCAGCGTTGATAGGGCAGCGGGGGAACAGCCCCAGCATTTT | CSVDRAAGEQPQHF
TRBJ1-1 | TRBV27 | NA | NA | TGTGCCAGCCGCGCCGGCGGGTCGAACACTGAAGCTTTCTTT | CASRAGGSNTEAFF
TRBJ2-4 | TRBV4-1 | few | NA | TGCGCCAGCAGCCAAGGGCAGGGGCTGAGGGGCATTCAGTACTTC | CASSQGQGLRGIQYF
TRBJ2-5 | TRBV28 | few | NA | TGTGCCAGCAGTTTTTTAAGAGGACGCCAAGAGACCCAGTACTTC | CASSFLRGRQETQYF
TRBJ1-1 | TRBV14 | few | NA | TGTGCCAGCAGCCAAGACCGAGCTTTCTTT | CASSQDRAFF
TRBJ2-7 | TRBV20-1 | many | TRBD2 | TGCAGTGCCAGGACTAGCGGGACTACCTACGAGCAGTACTTC | CSARTSGTTYEQYF
TRBJ1-2 | TRBV29-1 | few | TRBD1 | TGCAGCGTTATGAGGGACAGGGGCTCGTATGGCTACACCTTC | CSVMRDRGSYGYTF
TRBJ2-3 | TRBV3-1 | NA | NA | TGTGCCAGCAGCCAACCAGGGACTTCCTTTAGCACAGATACGCAGTATTTT | CASSQPGTSFSTDTQYF
TRBJ2-5 | TRBV2 | NA | NA | TGTGCCAGCAGTGAAGGGTTGGGAGAGACCCAGTACTTC | CASSEGLGETQYF
TRBJ1-2 | TRBV6-6 | NA | NA | TGTGCCAGCAGTTCCCCTACGGGCGGCTACACCTTC | CASSSPTGGYTF
TRBJ2-6 | TRBV4-3 | few | NA | TGCGCCAGCAGCCAAGAAATCCCAGGTTGGGCCAACGTCCTGACTTTC | CASSQEIPGWANVLTF
TRBJ2-7 | TRBV5-5 | few | NA | TGTGCCAGCAGCTTCCAGGCATCCTACGAGCAGTACTTC | CASSFQASYEQYF
TRBJ2-5 | TRBV6-2/TRBV6-3 | once | NA | TGTGCCAGCAGTCCCCCGGTGGGGGAGACCCAGTACTTC | CASSPPVGETQYF
TRBJ1-6 | TRBV4-1 | many | NA | TGCGCCAGCAGCCAAGAATCAACACGGGACCTCTCATTTAATTCACCCCTCCACTTT | CASSQESTRDLSFNSPLHF
TRBJ2-1 | TRBV27 | NA | NA | TGTGCCAGCAGTTTATCCCCAAGGTATGAGCAGTTCTTC | CASSLSPRYEQFF
TRBJ1-2 | TRBV6-5 | NA | TRBD1 | TGTGCCAGCAGTTACGCCGTCGGGGACAGGCCTTCCTTC | CASSYAVGDRPSF
TRBJ1-5 | TRBV7-8 | many | NA | TGTGCCAGCAGCTGGGGGGCAGCTACCATCCCGAATCAGCCCCAGCATTTT | CASSWGAATIPNQPQHF
TRBJ1-5 | TRBV19 | few | NA | TGTGCCAGTAGTATAGGCGCAAAGCCCCAGCATTTT | CASSIGAKPQHF
TRBJ2-3 | TRBV4-1 | NA | NA | TGCGCCAGCAGCCAGATGACAGGCGTCATGACTACGCAGTATTTT | CASSQMTGVMTTQYF
TRBJ2-2 | TRBV9 | NA | NA | TGTGCCAGCAGCGGACAGACAGGACCGAACACCGGGGAGCTGTTTTTT | CASSGQTGPNTGELFF
TRBJ1-6 | TRBV20-1 | NA | NA | TGCAGTGCTAAGGACAAGGCTAAGAGCTCCTATAATTCACCCCTCCACTTT | CSAKDKAKSSYNSPLHF
TRBJ1-1 | TRBV12-3/TRBV12-4 | many | NA | TGTGCCAGCAGACTCCAGGGGTGGACTGAAGCTTTCTTT | CASRLQGWTEAFF
TRBJ2-7 | TRBV11-2 | many | NA | TGTGCCAGCAGCTTAGTCGGGCCGCCGGTAAGCTCCTACGAGCAGTACTTC | CASSLVGPPVSSYEQYF
TRBJ1-6 | TRBV12-3/TRBV12-4 | few | NA | TGTGCCAGCAGTTTAGGGGGGCCGGGGAATTCACCCCTCCACTTT | CASSLGGPGNSPLHF
TRBJ1-1 | TRBV6-5 | many | NA | TGTGCCAGCAGTTACTCAGAGAACACTGAAGCTTTCTTT | CASSYSENTEAFF
TRBJ2-7 | TRBV6-5 | few | NA | TGTGCCAGCAGCTACAGGGACGAGCAGTACTTC | CASSYRDEQYF
TRBJ1-1 | TRBV15 | NA | NA | TGTGCCACCAGCGACCGACAGGCTGACACTGAAGCTTTCTTT | CATSDRQADTEAFF
TRBJ2-5 | TRBV5-1 | many | NA | TGCGCCAGCAGCTTGACCGACGGCCAAGAGACCCAGTACTTC | CASSLTDGQETQYF
TRBJ2-4 | TRBV6-2/TRBV6-3 | many | TRBD1 | TGTGCCAGCAGCGGGACAGGGAATGTTTTCGCTTCCAAAAACATTCAGTACTTC | CASSGTGNVFASKNIQYF
TRBJ2-1 | TRBV28 | NA | NA | TGTGCCAGCAGACCTAGCAACTCCTACAATGAGCAGTTCTTC | CASRPSNSYNEQFF
TRBJ2-7 | TRBV12-3/TRBV12-4 | many | TRBD2 | TGTGCCAGCAGTTTAGTTGCCGGGAGGGCGGCCGAGCAGTACTTC | CASSLVAGRAAEQYF
TRBJ2-2 | TRBV6-1 | many | NA | TGTGCCAGCAGTGAAGTGGACAGAGGTGTGTTCGGGGAGCTGTTTTTT | CASSEVDRGVFGELFF
TRBJ2-1 | TRBV24-1 | few | TRBD2 | TGTGCCACCAGTGCTAGCGGGAGGGCCGGTGAGCAGTTCTTC | CATSASGRAGEQFF
TRBJ2-3 | TRBV4-1 | NA | NA | TGCGCCAGCAGCCAAGAACCCGCCGTTGTCACAGATACGCAGTATTTT | CASSQEPAVVTDTQYF